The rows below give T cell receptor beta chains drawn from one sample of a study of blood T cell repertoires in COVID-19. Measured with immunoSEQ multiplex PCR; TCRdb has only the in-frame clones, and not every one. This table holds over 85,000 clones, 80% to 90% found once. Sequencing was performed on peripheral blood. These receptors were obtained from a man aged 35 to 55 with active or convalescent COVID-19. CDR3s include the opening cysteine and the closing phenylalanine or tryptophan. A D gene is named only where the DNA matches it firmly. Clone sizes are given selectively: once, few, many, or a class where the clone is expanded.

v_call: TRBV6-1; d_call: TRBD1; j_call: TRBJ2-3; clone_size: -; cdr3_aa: CASSERTGSDTQYF; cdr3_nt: TGTGCCAGCAGTGAGCGGACAGGGTCGGATACGCAGTATTTT
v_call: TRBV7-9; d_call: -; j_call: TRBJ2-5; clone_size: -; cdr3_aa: CASSLQGKAETQYF; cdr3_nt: TGTGCCAGCAGCTTACAGGGCAAAGCAGAGACCCAGTACTTC
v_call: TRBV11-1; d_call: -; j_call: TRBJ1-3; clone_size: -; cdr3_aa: CASSLQTQGDGNTIYF; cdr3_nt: TGTGCCAGCAGCTTACAAACGCAGGGTGATGGAAACACCATATATTTT
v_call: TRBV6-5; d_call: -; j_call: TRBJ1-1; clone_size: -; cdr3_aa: CASISGALGNTEAFF; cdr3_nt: TGTGCCAGCATTTCAGGGGCCTTGGGGAACACTGAAGCTTTCTTT
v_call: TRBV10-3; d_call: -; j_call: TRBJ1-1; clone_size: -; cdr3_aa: CAISDQSRGNTEAFF; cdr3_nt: TGTGCCATCAGTGACCAAAGTCGGGGGAACACTGAAGCTTTCTTT
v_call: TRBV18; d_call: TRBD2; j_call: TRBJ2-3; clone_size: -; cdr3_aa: CASSPYRTSGGPVDTQYF; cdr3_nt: TGTGCCAGCTCACCATACCGGACTAGCGGGGGGCCGGTAGATACGCAGTATTTT
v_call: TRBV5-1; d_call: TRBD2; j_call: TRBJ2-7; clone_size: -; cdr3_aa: CASSLRTSGNEQYF; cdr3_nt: TGCGCCAGCAGCTTGAGGACTAGTGGAAACGAGCAGTACTTC
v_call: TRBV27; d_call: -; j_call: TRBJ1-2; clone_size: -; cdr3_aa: CASRVAGNFYGYTF; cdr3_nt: TGTGCCAGCAGAGTAGCAGGGAATTTCTATGGCTACACCTTC
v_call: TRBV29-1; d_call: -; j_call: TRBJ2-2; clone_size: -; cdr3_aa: CSSWDTNTGELFF; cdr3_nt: TGCAGCTCCTGGGACACAAACACCGGGGAGCTGTTTTTT
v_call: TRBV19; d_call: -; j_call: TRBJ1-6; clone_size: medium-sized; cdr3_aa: CASSPPAGHFGSPLHF; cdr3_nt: TGTGCCAGTAGCCCGCCGGCGGGGCATTTCGGGTCACCCCTCCACTTT
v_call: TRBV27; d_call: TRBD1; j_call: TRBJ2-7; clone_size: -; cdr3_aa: CASSRQGSYEQYF; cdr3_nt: TGTGCCAGCAGTCGACAGGGAAGCTACGAGCAGTACTTC
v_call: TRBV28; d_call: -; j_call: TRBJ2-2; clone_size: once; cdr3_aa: CASNYPGVGTGELFF; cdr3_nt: TGTGCCAGCAACTACCCGGGGGTAGGGACCGGGGAGCTGTTTTTT
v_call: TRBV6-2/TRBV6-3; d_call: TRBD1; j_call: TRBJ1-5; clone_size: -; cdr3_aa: CASSQKGRTGVYIGNQPQHF; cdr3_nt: TGTGCCAGCAGTCAGAAAGGGCGGACAGGGGTTTATATTGGCAATCAGCCCCAGCATTTT
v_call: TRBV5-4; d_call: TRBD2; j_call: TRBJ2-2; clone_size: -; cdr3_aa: CASSLGAGGPGGTGELFF; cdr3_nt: TGTGCCAGCAGCTTGGGGGCGGGGGGGCCAGGTGGCACCGGGGAGCTGTTTTTT
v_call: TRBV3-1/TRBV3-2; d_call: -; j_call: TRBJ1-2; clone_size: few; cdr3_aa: CASSQVQGNGYTF; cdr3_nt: TGTGCCAGCAGCCAAGTTCAGGGAAATGGCTACACCTTC
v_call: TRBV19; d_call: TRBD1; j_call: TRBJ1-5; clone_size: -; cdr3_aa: CASHDRGGYSNQPQHF; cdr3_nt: TGTGCCAGCCACGACAGGGGTGGGTATAGCAATCAGCCCCAGCATTTT
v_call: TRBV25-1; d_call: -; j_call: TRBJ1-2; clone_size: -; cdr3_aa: CASSGSNYGYTF; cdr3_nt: TGTGCCAGCAGCGGGTCAAACTATGGCTACACCTTC
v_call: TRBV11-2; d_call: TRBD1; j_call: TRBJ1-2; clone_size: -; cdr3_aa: CASSPGGLRGYGYTF; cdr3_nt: TGTGCCAGCAGCCCAGGGGGACTCCGGGGCTATGGCTACACCTTC
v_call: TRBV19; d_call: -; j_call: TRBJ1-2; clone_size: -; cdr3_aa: CASTLTGGAYGYTF; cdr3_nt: TGTGCCAGCACCCTAACCGGAGGTGCCTATGGCTACACCTTC
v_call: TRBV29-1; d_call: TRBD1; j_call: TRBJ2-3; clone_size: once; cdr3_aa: CSVGQGTDTQYF; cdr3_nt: TGCAGCGTCGGACAGGGTACAGATACGCAGTATTTT
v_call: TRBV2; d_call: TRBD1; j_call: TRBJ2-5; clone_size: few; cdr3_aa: CASRGDSQAQGTQYF; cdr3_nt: TGTGCCAGCAGAGGGGACAGCCAAGCCCAAGGGACCCAGTACTTC
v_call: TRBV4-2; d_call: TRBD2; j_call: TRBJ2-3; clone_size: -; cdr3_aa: CASSQEASGATDTQYF; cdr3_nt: TGTGCCAGCAGCCAAGAGGCTAGCGGGGCCACAGATACGCAGTATTTT
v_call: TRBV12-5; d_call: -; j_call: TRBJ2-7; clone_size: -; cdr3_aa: CASGLVGGEQYF; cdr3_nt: TGTGCTAGTGGTTTGGTAGGAGGAGAGCAGTACTTC
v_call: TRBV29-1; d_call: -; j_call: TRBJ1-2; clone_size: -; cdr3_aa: CSSRGGDGYTF; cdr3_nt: TGCAGCTCCCGCGGGGGGGATGGCTACACCTTC
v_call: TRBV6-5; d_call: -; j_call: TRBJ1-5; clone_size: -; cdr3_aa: CASSVASNQPQHF; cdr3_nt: TGTGCCAGCAGCGTGGCCTCGAATCAGCCCCAGCATTTT
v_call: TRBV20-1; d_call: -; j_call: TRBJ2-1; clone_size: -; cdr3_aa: CSASIGQGANEQFF; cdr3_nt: TGCAGTGCTAGTATAGGGCAGGGCGCTAATGAGCAGTTCTTC
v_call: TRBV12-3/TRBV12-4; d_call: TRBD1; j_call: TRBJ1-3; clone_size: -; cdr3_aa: CAIEGRGNTIYF; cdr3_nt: TGTGCCATCGAGGGCAGGGGGAACACCATATATTTT
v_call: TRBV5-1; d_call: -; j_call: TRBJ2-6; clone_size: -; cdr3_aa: CASSSTDSGANVLTF; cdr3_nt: TGCGCCAGCAGCTCAACAGATTCTGGGGCCAACGTCCTGACTTTC
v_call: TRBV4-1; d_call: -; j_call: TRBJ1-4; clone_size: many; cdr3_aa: CASSQQPTGLNEKLFF; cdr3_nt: TGCGCCAGCAGCCAGCAACCGACAGGCCTTAATGAAAAACTGTTTTTT
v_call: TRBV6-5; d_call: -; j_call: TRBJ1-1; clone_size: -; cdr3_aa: CASTSPGGRAFF; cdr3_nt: TGTGCCAGCACCTCCCCCGGGGGACGAGCTTTCTTT
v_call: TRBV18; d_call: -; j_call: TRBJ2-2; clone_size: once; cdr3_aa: CASSRQEPTGELFF; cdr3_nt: TGTGCCAGCTCGCGCCAGGAACCCACCGGGGAGCTGTTTTTT
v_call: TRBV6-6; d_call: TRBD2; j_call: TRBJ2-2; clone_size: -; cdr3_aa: CASSLGGSGRSGELFF; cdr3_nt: TGTGCCAGCAGCCTCGGGGGGAGCGGGAGGTCCGGGGAGCTGTTTTTT
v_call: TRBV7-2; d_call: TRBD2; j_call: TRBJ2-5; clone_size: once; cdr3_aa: CASSSTSVQTQYF; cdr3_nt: TGTGCCAGCAGCTCGACTAGCGTACAGACCCAGTACTTC
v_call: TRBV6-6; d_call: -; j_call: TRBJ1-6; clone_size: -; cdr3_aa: CASRKIEGSDSPLHF; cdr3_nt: TGTGCCAGCAGAAAAATAGAGGGATCAGATTCACCCCTCCACTTT
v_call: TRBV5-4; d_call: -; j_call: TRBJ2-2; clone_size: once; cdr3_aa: CASSLYTNTGELFF; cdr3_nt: TGTGCCAGCAGCTTGTATACGAACACCGGGGAGCTGTTTTTT
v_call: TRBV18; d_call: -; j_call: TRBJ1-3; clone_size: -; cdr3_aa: CASSPGSTGNTIYF; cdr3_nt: TGTGCCAGCTCACCGGGCAGTACTGGAAACACCATATATTTT
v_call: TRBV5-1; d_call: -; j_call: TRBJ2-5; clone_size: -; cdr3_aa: CASSLPGLETQYF; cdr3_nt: TGCGCCAGCAGCTTACCAGGGCTGGAGACCCAGTACTTC
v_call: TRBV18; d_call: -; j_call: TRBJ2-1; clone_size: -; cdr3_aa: CASSPSSYNEQFF; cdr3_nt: TGTGCCAGCTCACCATCCAGTTACAATGAGCAGTTCTTC
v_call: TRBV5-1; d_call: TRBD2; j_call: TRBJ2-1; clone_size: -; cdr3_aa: CASRERGYNEQFF; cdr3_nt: TGCGCCAGCAGAGAGCGGGGGTACAATGAGCAGTTCTTC
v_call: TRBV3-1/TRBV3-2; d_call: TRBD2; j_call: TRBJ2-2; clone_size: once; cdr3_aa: CASSSTSPLAGFTGELFF; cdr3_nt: TGTGCCAGCAGCTCTACGAGTCCTCTAGCGGGGTTCACCGGGGAGCTGTTTTTT
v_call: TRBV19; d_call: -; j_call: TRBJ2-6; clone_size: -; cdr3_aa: CASSTVPGANVLTF; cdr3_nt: TGTGCCAGTAGTACCGTTCCTGGGGCCAACGTCCTGACTTTC
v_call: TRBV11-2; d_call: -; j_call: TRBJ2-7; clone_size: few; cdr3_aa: CASSLGELAEQYF; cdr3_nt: TGTGCCAGCAGCTTAGGGGAGCTCGCCGAGCAGTACTTC
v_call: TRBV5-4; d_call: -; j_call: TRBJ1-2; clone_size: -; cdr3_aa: CASATGSYGYTF; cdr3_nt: TGTGCCTCCGCGACAGGAAGCTATGGCTACACCTTC
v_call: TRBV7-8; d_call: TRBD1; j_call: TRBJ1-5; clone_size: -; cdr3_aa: CASSTTTGGSNQPQHF; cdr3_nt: TGTGCCAGCAGCACAACAACAGGGGGAAGCAATCAGCCCCAGCATTTT
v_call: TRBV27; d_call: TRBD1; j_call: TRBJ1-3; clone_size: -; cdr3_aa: CASSLTGGPVRPSGNTIYF; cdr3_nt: TGTGCCAGCAGTTTAACAGGGGGCCCTGTCCGACCCTCTGGAAACACCATATATTTT
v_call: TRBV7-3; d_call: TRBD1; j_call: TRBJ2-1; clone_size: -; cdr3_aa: CASSPQGQGITYNEQFF; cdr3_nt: TGTGCCAGCAGCCCACAAGGACAGGGAATAACCTACAATGAGCAGTTCTTC
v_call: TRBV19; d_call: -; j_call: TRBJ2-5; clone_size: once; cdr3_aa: CASSIGGRETQYF; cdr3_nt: TGTGCCAGTAGTATTGGGGGGAGGGAGACCCAGTACTTC
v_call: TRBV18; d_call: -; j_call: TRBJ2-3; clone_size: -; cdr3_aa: CASTGHTDTQYF; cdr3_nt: TGTGCCAGCACGGGACACACAGATACGCAGTATTTT
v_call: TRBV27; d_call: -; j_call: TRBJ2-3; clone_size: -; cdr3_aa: CASSLAGLRVTDTQYF; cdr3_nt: TGTGCCAGCAGTTTGGCTGGGCTGCGAGTGACAGATACGCAGTATTTT
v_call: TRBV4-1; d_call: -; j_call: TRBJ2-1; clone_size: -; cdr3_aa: CASSPRTEGYNEQFF; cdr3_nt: TGCGCCAGCAGCCCGCGGACAGAGGGGTACAATGAGCAGTTCTTC
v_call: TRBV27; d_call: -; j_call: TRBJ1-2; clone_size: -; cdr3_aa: CASSPEGRSHHYGYTF; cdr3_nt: TGTGCCAGCAGTCCTGAGGGGAGGTCTCATCACTATGGCTACACCTTC
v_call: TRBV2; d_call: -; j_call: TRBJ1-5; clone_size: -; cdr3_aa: CASSVSGYQPQHF; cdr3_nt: TGTGCCAGCAGTGTGTCTGGCTATCAGCCCCAGCATTTT
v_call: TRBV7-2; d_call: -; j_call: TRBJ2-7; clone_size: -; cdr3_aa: CASSAIGTPYKSYEQYF; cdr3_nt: TGTGCCAGCAGCGCTATCGGGACACCCTATAAATCCTACGAGCAGTACTTC
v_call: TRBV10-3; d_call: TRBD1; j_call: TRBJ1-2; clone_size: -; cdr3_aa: CAISKTGGDNYGYTF; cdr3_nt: TGTGCCATCAGTAAAACAGGGGGAGATAACTATGGCTACACCTTC
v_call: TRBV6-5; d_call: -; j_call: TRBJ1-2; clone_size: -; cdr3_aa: CANLGAHVGYTF; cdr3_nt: TGTGCCAACCTGGGGGCTCATGTAGGCTACACCTTC
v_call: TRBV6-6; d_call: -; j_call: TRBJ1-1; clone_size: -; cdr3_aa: CASSYDTILQAFF; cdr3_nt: TGTGCCAGCAGTTACGACACGATCCTCCAAGCTTTCTTT
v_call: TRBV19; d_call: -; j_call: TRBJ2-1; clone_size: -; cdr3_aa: CASSIVPRGLDNEQFF; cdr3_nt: TGTGCCAGTAGTATAGTCCCGCGGGGGCTAGACAATGAGCAGTTCTTC